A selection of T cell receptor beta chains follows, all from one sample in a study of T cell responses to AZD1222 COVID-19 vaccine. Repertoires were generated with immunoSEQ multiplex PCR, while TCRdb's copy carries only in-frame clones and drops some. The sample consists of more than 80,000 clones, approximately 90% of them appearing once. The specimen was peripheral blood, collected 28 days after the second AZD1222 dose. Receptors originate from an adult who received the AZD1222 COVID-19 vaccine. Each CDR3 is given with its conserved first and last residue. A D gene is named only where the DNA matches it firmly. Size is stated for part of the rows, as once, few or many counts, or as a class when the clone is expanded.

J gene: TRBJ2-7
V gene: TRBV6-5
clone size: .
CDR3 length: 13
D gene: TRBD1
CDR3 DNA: TGTGCCAGCAGGAGGGACAGGGGATACGAGCAGTACTTC
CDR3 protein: CASRRDRGYEQYF

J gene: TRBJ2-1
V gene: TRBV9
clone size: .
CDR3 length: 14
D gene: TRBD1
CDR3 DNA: TGTGCCAGCAGCGTAGGAGACAGGGACAGTGAGCAGTTCTTC
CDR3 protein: CASSVGDRDSEQFF

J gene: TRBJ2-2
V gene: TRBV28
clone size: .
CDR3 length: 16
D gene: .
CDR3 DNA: TGTGCCAGCAGTTTATGGACCGGGAGTAGCACCGGGGAGCTGTTTTTT
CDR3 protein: CASSLWTGSSTGELFF

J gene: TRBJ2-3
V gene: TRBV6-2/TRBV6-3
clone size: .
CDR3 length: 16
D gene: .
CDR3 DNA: TGTGCCAGCAGTTACGTAGGGGCTCCCTTCACAGATACGCAGTATTTT
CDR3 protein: CASSYVGAPFTDTQYF

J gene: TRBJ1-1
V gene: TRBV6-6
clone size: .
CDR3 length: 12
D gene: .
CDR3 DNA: TGTGCCATCCGGACAGCCAACACTGAAGCTTTCTTT
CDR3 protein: CAIRTANTEAFF

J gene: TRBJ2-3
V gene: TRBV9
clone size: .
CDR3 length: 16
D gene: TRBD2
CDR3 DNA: TGTGCCAGCAGCATCCTAGCGGGAGGGAGCACAGATACGCAGTATTTT
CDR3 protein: CASSILAGGSTDTQYF

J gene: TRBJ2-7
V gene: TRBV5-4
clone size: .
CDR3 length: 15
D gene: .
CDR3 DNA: TGTGCCAGCAGCTTGGAGCTGGGTACAGCCTACGAGCAGTACTTC
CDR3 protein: CASSLELGTAYEQYF

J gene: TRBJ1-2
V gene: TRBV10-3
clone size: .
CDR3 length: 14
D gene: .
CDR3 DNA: TGTGCCATCAGTGAGGAGGGGGGCGCAGGAGGCTACACCTTC
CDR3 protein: CAISEEGGAGGYTF

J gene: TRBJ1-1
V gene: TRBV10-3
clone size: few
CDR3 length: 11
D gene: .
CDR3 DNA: TGTGCCATCAGCGAGGGCACTGAAGCTTTCTTT
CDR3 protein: CAISEGTEAFF

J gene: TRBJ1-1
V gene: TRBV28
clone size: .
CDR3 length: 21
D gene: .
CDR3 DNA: TGTGCCAGCGGAAGGGTAAGGGGCGGGGGAGTTCTGTCGACTAGCGACACTGAAGCTTTCTTT
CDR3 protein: CASGRVRGGGVLSTSDTEAFF

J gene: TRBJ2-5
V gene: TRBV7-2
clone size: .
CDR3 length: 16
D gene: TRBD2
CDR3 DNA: TGTGCCAGCAGCCCACTAAGGACGGGAGGGGGAGAGACCCAGTACTTC
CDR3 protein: CASSPLRTGGGETQYF

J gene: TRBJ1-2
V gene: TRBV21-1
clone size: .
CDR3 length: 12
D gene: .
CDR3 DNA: TGTGCCACCGCAGGCCATGACTATGGCTACACCTTC
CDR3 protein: CATAGHDYGYTF

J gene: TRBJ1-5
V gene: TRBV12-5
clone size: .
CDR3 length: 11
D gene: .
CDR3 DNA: TGTGCTAGTGGCGTATCGGGTCCCCAGCATTTT
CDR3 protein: CASGVSGPQHF

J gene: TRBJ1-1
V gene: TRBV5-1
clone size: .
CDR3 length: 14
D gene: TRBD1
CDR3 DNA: TGCGCCAGCAGCTTTGGGACAGTGAACACTGAAGCTTTCTTT
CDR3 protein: CASSFGTVNTEAFF

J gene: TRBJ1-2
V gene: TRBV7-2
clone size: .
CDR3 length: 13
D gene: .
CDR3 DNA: TGTGCCAGCAGCTTAGCGGAGACCTCTGGCTACACCTTC
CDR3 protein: CASSLAETSGYTF

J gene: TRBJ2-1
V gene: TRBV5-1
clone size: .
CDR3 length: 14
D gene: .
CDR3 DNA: TGCGCCAGCAGCTTGGGCACTAGAGGGGAGGAGCAGTTCTTC
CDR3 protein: CASSLGTRGEEQFF

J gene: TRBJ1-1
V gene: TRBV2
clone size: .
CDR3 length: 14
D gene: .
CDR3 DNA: TGTGCCAGCAGCCGCACGGGGGTGAACACTGAAGCTTTCTTT
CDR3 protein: CASSRTGVNTEAFF

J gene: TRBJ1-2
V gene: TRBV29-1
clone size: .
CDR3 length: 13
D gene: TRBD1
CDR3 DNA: TGCAGCGATACCCCCGGGACAGGGTATGGCTACACCTTC
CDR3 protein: CSDTPGTGYGYTF

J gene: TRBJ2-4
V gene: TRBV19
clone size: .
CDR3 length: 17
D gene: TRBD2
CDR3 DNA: TGTGCCAGTACTCCACGGGGGGGTAGGAGAGCCAAAAACATTCAGTACTTC
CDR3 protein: CASTPRGGRRAKNIQYF

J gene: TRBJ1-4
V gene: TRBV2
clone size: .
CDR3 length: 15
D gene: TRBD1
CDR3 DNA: TGTGCCAGACAGACGACAGGGGGCGCAAATGAAAAACTGTTTTTT
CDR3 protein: CARQTTGGANEKLFF

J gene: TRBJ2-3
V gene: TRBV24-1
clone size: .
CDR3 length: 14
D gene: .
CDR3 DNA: TGTGCCACCAGCCCCGGTGGAGCGGGAGATACGCAGTATTTT
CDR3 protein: CATSPGGAGDTQYF

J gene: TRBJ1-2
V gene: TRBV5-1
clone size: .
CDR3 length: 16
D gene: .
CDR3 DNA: TGCGCCAGCAGCCCCCGGGCTGGCGTCTCTAACTATGGCTACACCTTC
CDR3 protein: CASSPRAGVSNYGYTF

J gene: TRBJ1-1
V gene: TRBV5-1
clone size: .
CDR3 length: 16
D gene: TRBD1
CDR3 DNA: TGCGCCAGCAGCCTGAGCCCGAACAGGGGATTGACTGAAGCTTTCTTT
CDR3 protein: CASSLSPNRGLTEAFF

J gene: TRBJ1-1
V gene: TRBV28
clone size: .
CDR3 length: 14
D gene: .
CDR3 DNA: TGTGCCAGCACGATTAGGGGGTGGGACACTGAAGCTTTCTTT
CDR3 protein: CASTIRGWDTEAFF

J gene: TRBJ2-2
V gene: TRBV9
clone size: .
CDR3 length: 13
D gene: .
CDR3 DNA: TGTGCCAGCGGGGGGACGAACACCGGGGAGCTGTTTTTT
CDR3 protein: CASGGTNTGELFF

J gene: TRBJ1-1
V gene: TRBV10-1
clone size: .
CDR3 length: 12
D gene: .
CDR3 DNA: TGCGCCAGCAGTGAGTTCGGTACTGAAGCTTTCTTT
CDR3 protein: CASSEFGTEAFF

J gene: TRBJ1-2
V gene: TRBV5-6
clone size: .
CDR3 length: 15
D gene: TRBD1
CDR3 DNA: TGTGCCAGCAGCCCGGGGACAGGGACTAACTATGGCTACACCTTC
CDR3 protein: CASSPGTGTNYGYTF

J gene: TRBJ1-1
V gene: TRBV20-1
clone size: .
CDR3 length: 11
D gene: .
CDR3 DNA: TGCAGTGCTAGCCCGGCCCTGAAAGCTTTCTTT
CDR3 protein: CSASPALKAFF

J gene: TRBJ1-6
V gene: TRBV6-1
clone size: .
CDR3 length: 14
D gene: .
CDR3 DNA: TGTGCCAGCAGTGAAGCAGGGGAGAATTCACCCCTCCACTTT
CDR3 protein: CASSEAGENSPLHF

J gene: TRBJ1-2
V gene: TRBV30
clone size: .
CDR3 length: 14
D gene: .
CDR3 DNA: TGTGCCAGGGGACGGGGGGCGATGAACTATGGCTACACCTTC
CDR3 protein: CARGRGAMNYGYTF

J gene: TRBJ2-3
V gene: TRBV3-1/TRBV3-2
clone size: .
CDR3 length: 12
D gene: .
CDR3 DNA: TGTGCCAGCAGCCAAGATAGGGATACGCAGTATTTT
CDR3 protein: CASSQDRDTQYF

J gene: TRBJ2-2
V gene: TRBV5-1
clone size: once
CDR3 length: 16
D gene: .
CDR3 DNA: TGCGCCAGCAGCTTGGCGGGACTTGTTAGCACCGGGGAGCTGTTTTTT
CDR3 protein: CASSLAGLVSTGELFF

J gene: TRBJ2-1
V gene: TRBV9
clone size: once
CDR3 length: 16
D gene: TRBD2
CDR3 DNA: TGTGCCAGCAGTGCCGGCGCGGGAGTAACCTACAATGAGCAGTTCTTC
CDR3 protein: CASSAGAGVTYNEQFF

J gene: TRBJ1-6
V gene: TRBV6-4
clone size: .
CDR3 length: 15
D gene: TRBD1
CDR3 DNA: TGTGCCAGCAGTGACACCGGACAGGGGGCTTCACCCCTCCACTTT
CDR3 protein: CASSDTGQGASPLHF

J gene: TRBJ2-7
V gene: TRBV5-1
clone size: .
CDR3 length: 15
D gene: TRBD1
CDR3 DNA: TGCGCCAGCAGCATTCAGACAGGGGGCCGGGACGAGCAGTACTTC
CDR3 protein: CASSIQTGGRDEQYF

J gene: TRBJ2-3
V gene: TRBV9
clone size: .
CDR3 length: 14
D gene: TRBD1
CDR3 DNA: TGTGCCAGCAGCCTAGACAGGGTCACAGATACGCAGTATTTT
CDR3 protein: CASSLDRVTDTQYF

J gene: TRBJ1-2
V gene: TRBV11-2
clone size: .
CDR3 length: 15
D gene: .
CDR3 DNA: TGTGCCAGCAGCTTAGTAGGTCCGGGGCTGGGTGGCTACACCTTC
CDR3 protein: CASSLVGPGLGGYTF

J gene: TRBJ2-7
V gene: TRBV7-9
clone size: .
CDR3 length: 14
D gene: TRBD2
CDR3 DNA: TGTGCCAGCAGCCCTAGCGGGAGGGCCTTCGAGCAGTACTTC
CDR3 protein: CASSPSGRAFEQYF

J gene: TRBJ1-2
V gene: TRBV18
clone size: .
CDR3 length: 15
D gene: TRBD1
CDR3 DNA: TGTGCCAGCTCGCTGGACAGGGGGCGATTCTATGGCTACACCTTC
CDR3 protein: CASSLDRGRFYGYTF

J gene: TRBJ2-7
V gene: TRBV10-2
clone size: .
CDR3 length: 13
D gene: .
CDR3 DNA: TGCGCCAGCAGTTTGGTCGTCAACTACGAGCAGTACTTC
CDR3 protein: CASSLVVNYEQYF

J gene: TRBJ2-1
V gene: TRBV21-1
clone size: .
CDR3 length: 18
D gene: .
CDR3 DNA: TGTGCCAGCAGCAAGCGCGGGGCACTTTTGTGTAAGGGCAATGAGCAGTTCTTC
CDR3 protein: CASSKRGALLCKGNEQFF

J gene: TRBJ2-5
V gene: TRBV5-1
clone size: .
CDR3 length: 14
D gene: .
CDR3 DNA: TGCGCCAGCAGCTTGGCGGTAGGCTCAGAGACCCAGTACTTC
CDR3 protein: CASSLAVGSETQYF

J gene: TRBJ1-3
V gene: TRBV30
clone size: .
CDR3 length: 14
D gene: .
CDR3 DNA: TGTGCCTGGAGTGGTTCAGGGGTTGGAAACACCATATATTTT
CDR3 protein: CAWSGSGVGNTIYF

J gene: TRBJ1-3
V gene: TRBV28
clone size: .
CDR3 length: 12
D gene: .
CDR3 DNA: TGTGCCACTAGGGGCTCTGGAAACACCATATATTTT
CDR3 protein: CATRGSGNTIYF

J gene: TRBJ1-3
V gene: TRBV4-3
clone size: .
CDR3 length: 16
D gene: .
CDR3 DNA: TGCGCCAGCAGCCAAGATCTGGGGGTACTGGGAAACACCATATATTTT
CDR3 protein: CASSQDLGVLGNTIYF

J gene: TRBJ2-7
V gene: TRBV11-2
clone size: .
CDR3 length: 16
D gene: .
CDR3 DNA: TGTGCCAGCAGCTTAAGGTCGAGTGCGGGAATCTACGAGCAGTACTTC
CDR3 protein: CASSLRSSAGIYEQYF

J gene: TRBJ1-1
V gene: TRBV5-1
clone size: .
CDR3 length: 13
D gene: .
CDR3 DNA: TGCGCCTCAGTCGGGATAATGAACACTGAAGCTTTCTTT
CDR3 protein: CASVGIMNTEAFF

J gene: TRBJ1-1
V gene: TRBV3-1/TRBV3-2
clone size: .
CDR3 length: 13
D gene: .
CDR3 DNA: TGTGCCAGCAGCCAAAGGACAGAGTCGGAAGCTTTCTTT
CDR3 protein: CASSQRTESEAFF

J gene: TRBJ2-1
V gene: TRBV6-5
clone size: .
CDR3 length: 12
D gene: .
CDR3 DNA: TGTGCCAGCCGGACTCACTACAATGAGCAGTTCTTC
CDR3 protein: CASRTHYNEQFF

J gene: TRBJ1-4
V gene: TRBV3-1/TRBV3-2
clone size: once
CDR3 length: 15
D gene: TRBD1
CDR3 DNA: TGTGCCAGCAGTCGCACCGGGACAGGGAACGAAAAACTGTTTTTT
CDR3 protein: CASSRTGTGNEKLFF

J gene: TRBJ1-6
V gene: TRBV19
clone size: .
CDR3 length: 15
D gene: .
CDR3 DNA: TGTGCCAGTACCGCAGCCAGCTCCTATAATTCACCCCTCCACTTT
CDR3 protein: CASTAASSYNSPLHF

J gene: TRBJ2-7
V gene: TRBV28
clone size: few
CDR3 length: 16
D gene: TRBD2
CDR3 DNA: TGTGCCAGCAGGACCCGCCAGAGACTAGCGAACGCCGAGCAGTACTTC
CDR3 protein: CASRTRQRLANAEQYF

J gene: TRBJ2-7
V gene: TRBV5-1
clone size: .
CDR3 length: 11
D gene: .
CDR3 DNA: TGCGCCAGCAGCTTGTTCCGTGAGCAGTACTTC
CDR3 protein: CASSLFREQYF

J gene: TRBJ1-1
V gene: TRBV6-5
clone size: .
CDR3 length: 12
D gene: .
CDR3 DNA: TGTGCCAGCAGACAGGAGAACACTGAAGCTTTCTTT
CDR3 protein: CASRQENTEAFF

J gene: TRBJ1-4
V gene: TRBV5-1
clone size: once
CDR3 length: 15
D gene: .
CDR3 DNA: TGCGCCAGCAGCCCGGACGGGGCAACTAATGAAAAACTGTTTTTT
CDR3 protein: CASSPDGATNEKLFF